This record looks at one TCR beta chain sequence and its context. No antigen is known for it. The sample is drawn from a study of T cell responses to AZD1222 COVID-19 vaccine. Study outcomes and limitations: Nearly half of spike-specific TCRs reportedly target unmutated variant regions. Across the whole spike, CD4 TCRs peaked at regions 160-218 and 743-854.

CDR3 length: 16 residues. Only in-frame clones appear in the TCRdb table, and some are missing; sequencing was by immunoSEQ multiplex PCR. The data hold tens of thousands of clones, with roughly 90% observed a single time. This TCR was recovered from an adult who received the AZD1222 COVID-19 vaccine. The source material was peripheral blood, sampled 28 days after the second AZD1222 dose. The chain links TRBV1 to TRBJ1-2; the table's D call of TRBD1 was not tested on the DNA. TRBV1 is described as a pseudogene. For the CDR3, the DNA is TGCACCAGCACTATTCGGCACAGGGGGCTCGGGGATGGCTACACCTTC. Its protein product is CTSTIRHRGLGDGYTF.